Shown below are 11 T cell receptor beta chains from a single sample sequenced in a study of read filtering for tumor transcriptome and immune sequencing. Molecular barcoded adaptors covering alpha/delta and beta/gamma chains were used on 400 to 450 ng RNA. TCRdb ran MiXCR on the reads and lists one entry per CDR3 protein. The sample has about 90,000 distinct CDR3 sequences, 9% to 15% seen once. Specimen: a population of CD138-negative cells sorted from bone marrow. The receptor source for this set is a donor at least 40 years old with multiple myeloma.

This clonotype has ten or more counts. This chain connects TRBV28 to TRBJ2-1, with TRBD1 matching over 10 bases. Germline V gene sequence: CDR1 MDHEN, CDR2 SYDVKM. CDR3 size: 15 residues. With 7 bases clipped from V and 2 bases from J, the junction kept 5 bases outside the gene matches. This CDR3 reads CASNAGTGAYNEQFF. The CDR3 nucleotides read TGTGCCAGCAACGCCGGGACAGGGGCCTACAATGAGCAGTTCTTC.

This clonotype was observed many times. The chain combines TRBV20-1 with TRBJ1-4; no reliable D call. Germline CDR1 DFQATT, CDR2 SNEGSKA (reference sequence). Between the trimmed V and J ends, which lost 0 bases and 6 bases, there was a span of 14 bases. This CDR3 has 15 amino acids. The CDR3, as DNA: TGCAGTGCTAGAGATCACACCTCGTCTTATGAAAAACTGTTTTTT. Protein: CSARDHTSSYEKLFF.

V and J are TRBV25-1 and TRBJ1-1; 9 bases line up with TRBD1. Germline V gene sequence: CDR1 MGHDK, CDR2 SYGVNS. J was trimmed by 0 bases and V by 3 bases; bases with no gene match: 5. The CDR3 is 16 residues long. For the CDR3, the DNA is TGTGCCAGCAGTGACCAGACAGGGGGTATGAACACTGAAGCTTTCTTT. It codes for CASSDQTGGMNTEAFF.

As for this clonotype: A much larger clone lies a single base off, so this may be a read error. This sequence joins TRBV14 and TRBJ2-3; weak D call: TRBD2 (6 bases). From germline, CDR1 is SGHDN and CDR2 FVKESK. The CDR3 is 16 amino acids. The CDR3, as DNA: TGTGCCAGCAGCCAACTAAGGGTCGGGAGCACAGGTACGCAGTATTTT. Protein sequence: CASSQLRVGSTGTQYF.

The table lists this clonotype with many counts. The gene calls are TRBV4-1 and TRBJ2-2, with TRBD2 as a possible D gene (5 bases). Germline CDR1 MGHRA, CDR2 YSYEKL. The CDR3 is 15 residues long. V was clipped by 5 bases and J by 5 bases, with 15 bases between them. DNA for the CDR3: TGCGCCAGCAGCGACGGGGAGTGGAGGACCGGGGAGCTGTTTTTT. This sequence encodes CASSDGEWRTGELFF.

Concerning this clonotype: This may stem from a read error, because a much larger clone lies one nucleotide away. J is TRBJ2-1 and V is TRBV20-1, with TRBD2 matching over 10 bases. Germline V gene data show CDR1 as DFQATT and CDR2 as SNEGSKA (reference sequence). The CDR3 loop spans 15 amino acids. The chain's CDR3 is CSARPGLAVDNGQFF. The CDR3 nucleotides are TGCAGTGCTAGACCTGGACTAGCGGTAGACAATGGGCAGTTCTTC.

About this clonotype: The junction departs from the called germline gene at one end, perhaps through a read error. This sequence joins TRBV6-4 and TRBJ2-2, with D uncertain. CDR1 and CDR2 (germline): MRHNA, SNTAGT. CDR3 length: 15 amino acids. The CDR3 nucleotides read TGTGTCAGCAGTGTCCAACTGGGGTCCACCGGGGAGCTGTTTTTT. Translating it yields CVSSVQLGSTGELFF.

This clonotype was counted only a few times. Its ends do not fully match the called genes, so a read error is possible. The chain recombines TRBV20-1 with TRBJ2-2; 11 bases agree with TRBD2. Germline lookup yields CDR1 DFQATT and CDR2 SNEGSKA (reference sequence). CDR3 size: 14 residues. CDR3 loop: CSAALAGGTGEPFF. CDR3 DNA: TGCAGTGCTGCCCTAGCGGGAGGCACCGGGGAGCCGTTTTTT.

The table lists this clonotype with many counts. This rearrangement joins TRBV7-9 to TRBJ2-7, with a tentative D call TRBD1 (5 bases). Germline values: CDR1 SEHNR, CDR2 FQNEAQ (reference sequence). The CDR3 length is 14 residues. V was clipped by 1 base and J by 7 bases, with 14 bases between them. CDR3 sequence: CASSLEGDLREQYF. The DNA of the CDR3 is TGTGCCAGCAGCTTAGAAGGGGATTTGCGGGAGCAGTACTTC.

The V gene is TRBV29-1, the J gene TRBJ2-3, with D perhaps TRBD1 (5 bases). With 6 bases removed from V and 2 bases from J, the gap between germline ends came to 18 bases. Germline-derived CDR1 and CDR2 are SQVTM and ANQGSEA. The CDR3 has 15 amino acids. CDR3 region: CSVAKIGAYTDTQYF. DNA for the CDR3: TGCAGCGTCGCGAAGATTGGGGCCTACACAGATACGCAGTATTTT.

This clonotype was recorded many times. The gene calls are TRBV7-3 and TRBJ2-7; a possible D gene is TRBD2 (7 bases). The CDR3 contains 17 residues. V lost 1 base and J lost 1, with 17 bases in between. CDR1 and CDR2 (germline): SGHTA, FQGTGA. The CDR3 DNA reads TGTGCCAGCAGCTTAATGGGCGGGGGCTCCACTTCCTACGAGCAGTACTTC. Encoded protein: CASSLMGGGSTSYEQYF.